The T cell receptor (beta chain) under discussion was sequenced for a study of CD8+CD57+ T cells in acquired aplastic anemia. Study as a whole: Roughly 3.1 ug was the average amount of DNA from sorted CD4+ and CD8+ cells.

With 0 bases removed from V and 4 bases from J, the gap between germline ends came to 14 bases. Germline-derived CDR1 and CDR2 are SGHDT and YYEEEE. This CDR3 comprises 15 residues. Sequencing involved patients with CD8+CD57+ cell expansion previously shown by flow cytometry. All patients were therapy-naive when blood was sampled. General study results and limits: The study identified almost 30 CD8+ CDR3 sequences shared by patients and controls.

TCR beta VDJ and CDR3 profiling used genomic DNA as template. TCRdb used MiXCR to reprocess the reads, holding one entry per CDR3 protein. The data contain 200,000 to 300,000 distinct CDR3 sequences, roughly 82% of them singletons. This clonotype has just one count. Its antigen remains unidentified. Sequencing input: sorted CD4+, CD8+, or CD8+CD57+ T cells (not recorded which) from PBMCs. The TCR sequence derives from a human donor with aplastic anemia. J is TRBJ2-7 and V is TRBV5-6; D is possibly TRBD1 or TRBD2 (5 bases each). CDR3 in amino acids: CASSLERGVPYEQYV. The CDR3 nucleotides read TGTGCCAGCAGCTTGGAGAGGGGTGTCCCATACGAGCAGTACGTC.